This TCR beta chain derives from a study of T cells after posttransplantation cyclophosphamide. General study results and limits: Blood and skin or GI T cell repertoires showed limited TRB overlap. Later blood repertoires were often dominated by clones from the donor CD8+ memory compartment.

There are 13 residues in the CDR3. The ends were cut back, 3 bases at V and 4 bases at J, with 6 bases in the middle. Germline V CDR1 and CDR2: LNHDA, SQIVND (reference sequence). Repertoires were generated with immunoSEQ multiplex PCR, while TCRdb's copy carries only in-frame clones and drops some. Singletons are absent from the sample, which has about 36,000 clones. This clone was recorded at least ten times. Its specificity is unknown. Input material: PBMCs. The clonotype originates from a girl under 18 in good health, CMV-negative, and a related stem cell transplant donor. The chain is built from TRBV19 and TRBJ2-2; no clear D gene. DNA for the CDR3: TGTGCCAGTAGTATTCCCCTCACCGGGGAGCTGTTTTTT. This gives the protein CASSIPLTGELFF.